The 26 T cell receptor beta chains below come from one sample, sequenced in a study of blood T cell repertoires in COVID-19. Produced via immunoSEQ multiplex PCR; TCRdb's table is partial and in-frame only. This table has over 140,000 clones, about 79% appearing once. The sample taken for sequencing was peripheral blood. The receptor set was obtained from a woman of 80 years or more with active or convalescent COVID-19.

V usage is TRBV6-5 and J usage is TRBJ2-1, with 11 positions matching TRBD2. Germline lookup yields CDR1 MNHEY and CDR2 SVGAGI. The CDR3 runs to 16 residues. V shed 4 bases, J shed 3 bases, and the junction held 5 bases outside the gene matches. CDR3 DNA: TGTGCCAGCAGTTTAATAGCGGGGGGGGGCTACAATGAGCAGTTCTTC. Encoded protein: CASSLIAGGGYNEQFF.

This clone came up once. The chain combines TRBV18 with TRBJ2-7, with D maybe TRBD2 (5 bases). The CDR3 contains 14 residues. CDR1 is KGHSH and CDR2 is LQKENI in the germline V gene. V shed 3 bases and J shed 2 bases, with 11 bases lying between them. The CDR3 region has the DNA TGTGCCAGCTCACCGAGGGTGGGTGCCTACGAGCAGTACTTC. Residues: CASSPRVGAYEQYF.

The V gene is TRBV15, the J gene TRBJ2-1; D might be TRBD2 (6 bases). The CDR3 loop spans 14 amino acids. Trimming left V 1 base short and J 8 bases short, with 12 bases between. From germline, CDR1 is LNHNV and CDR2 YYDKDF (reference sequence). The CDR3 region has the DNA TGTGCCACCAGCAGAGCCGGGGGTATCTATGAGCAGTTCTTC. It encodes CATSRAGGIYEQFF.

Here the CDR3 DNA reads TGTGCCAGCAGCACTAACAGGGGCGGTGGCACTGAAGCTTTCTTT. Its protein product is CASSTNRGGGTEAFF. This chain uses TRBV21-1 with TRBJ1-1; no DNA check was done on the table's D call, TRBD1. TRBV21-1 is flagged as a pseudogene. This CDR3 is 15 amino acids long.

The CDR3 DNA sequence: TGTGCCAGCAGCTTGAACAGGGGGTTGGGTTCACCCCTCCACTTT. It specifies CASSLNRGLGSPLHF. The chain has TRBV5-6 and TRBJ1-6; 8 bases map to TRBD1. Germline V lookup: CDR1 SGHDT, CDR2 YYEEEE. This CDR3 comprises 15 residues. Trimming cost V 1 base and J 9 bases; bases outside gene matches: 6.

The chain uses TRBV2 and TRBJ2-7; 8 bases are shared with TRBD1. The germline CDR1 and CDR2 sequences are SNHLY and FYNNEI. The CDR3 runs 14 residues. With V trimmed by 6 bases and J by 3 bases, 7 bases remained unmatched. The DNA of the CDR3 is TGTGCCAGCAGGCCGGGACAGGCGAACTACGAGCAGTACTTC. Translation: CASRPGQANYEQYF.

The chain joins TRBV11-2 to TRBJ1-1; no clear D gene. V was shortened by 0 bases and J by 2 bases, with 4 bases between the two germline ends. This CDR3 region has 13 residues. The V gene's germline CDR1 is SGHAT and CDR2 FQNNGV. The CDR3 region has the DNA TGTGCCAGCAGCTTAGACAGAAACACTGAAGCTTTCTTT. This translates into CASSLDRNTEAFF.

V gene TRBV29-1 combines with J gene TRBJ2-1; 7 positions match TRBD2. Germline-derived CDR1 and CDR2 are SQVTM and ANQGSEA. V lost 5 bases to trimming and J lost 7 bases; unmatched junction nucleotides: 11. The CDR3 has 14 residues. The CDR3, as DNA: TGCAGCGTTCGGCGGGGAGGGATCGGGAATGAGCAGTTCTTC. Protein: CSVRRGGIGNEQFF.

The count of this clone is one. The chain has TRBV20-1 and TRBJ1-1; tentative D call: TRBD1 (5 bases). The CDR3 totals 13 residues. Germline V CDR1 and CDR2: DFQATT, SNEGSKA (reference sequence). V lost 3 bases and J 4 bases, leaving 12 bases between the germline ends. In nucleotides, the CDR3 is TGCAGTGCTAGTCCAGGGATTCCCACTGAAGCTTTCTTT. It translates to CSASPGIPTEAFF.

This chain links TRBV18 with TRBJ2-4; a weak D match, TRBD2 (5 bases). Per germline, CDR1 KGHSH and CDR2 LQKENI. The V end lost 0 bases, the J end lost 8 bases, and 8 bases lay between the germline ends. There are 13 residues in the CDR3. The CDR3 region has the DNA TGTGCCAGCTCACCACCGTCCGGGGACATTCAGTACTTC. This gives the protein CASSPPSGDIQYF.

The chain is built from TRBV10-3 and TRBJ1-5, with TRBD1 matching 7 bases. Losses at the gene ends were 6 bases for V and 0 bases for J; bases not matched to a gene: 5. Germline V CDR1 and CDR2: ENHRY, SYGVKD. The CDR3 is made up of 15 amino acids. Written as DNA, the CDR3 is TGTGCCATCAGACAAGGGACAGATAGCAATCAGCCCCAGCATTTT. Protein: CAIRQGTDSNQPQHF.

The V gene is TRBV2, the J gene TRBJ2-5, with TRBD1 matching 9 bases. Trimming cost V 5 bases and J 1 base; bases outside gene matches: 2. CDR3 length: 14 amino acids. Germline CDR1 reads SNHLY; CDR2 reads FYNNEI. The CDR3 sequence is CASSRDRVQETQYF. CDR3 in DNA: TGTGCCAGCAGTCGGGACAGGGTCCAAGAGACCCAGTACTTC.

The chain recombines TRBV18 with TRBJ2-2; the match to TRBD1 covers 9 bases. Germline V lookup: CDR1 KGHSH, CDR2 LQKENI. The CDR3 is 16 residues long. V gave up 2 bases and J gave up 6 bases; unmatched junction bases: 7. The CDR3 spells CASSPAMRQGAGELFF. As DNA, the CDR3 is TGTGCCAGCTCACCAGCGATGCGACAGGGGGCCGGGGAGCTGTTTTTT.

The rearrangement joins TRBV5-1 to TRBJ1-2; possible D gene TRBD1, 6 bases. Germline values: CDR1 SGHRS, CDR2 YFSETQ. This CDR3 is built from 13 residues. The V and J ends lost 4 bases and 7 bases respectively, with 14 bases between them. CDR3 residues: CASSAQGRRGYTF. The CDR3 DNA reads TGCGCCAGCAGCGCTCAGGGGAGACGTGGCTACACCTTC.

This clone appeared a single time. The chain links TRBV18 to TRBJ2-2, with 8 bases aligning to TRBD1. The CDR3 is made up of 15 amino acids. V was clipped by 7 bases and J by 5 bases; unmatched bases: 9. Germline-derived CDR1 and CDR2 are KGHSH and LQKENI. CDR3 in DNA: TGTGCCAGCTTAACCCAGGGGGCGCCGACCGGGGAGCTGTTTTTT. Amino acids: CASLTQGAPTGELFF.

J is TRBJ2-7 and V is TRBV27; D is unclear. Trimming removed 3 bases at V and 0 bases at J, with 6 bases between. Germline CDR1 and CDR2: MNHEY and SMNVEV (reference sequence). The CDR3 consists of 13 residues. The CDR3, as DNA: TGTGCCAGCAGTTTGGCCGTCTCCTACGAGCAGTACTTC. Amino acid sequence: CASSLAVSYEQYF.

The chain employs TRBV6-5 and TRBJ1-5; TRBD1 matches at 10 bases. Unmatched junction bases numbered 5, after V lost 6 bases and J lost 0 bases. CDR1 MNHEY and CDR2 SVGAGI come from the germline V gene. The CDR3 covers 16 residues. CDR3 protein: CASSYGQGDSNQPQHF. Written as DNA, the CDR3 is TGTGCCAGCAGCTACGGACAGGGGGATAGCAATCAGCCCCAGCATTTT.

CDR3 residues: CASSFRAGINQPQHF. The DNA for the CDR3 is TGTGCCAGCAGTTTTAGGGCAGGGATCAATCAGCCCCAGCATTTT. J is TRBJ1-5 and V is TRBV28, with D possibly matching TRBD1 (5 bases). The CDR3 extends over 15 amino acids. The V gene lost 3 bases and the J gene lost 3 bases, with 12 bases spanning the gap. Germline V gene lookup returns CDR1 MDHEN and CDR2 SYDVKM.

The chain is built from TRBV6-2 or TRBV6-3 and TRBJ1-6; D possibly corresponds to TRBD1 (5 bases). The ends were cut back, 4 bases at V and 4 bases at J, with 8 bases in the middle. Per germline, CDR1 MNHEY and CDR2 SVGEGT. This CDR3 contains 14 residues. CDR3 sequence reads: CASSSTAYNSPLHF. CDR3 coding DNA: TGTGCCAGCAGTTCGACAGCTTATAATTCACCCCTCCACTTT.

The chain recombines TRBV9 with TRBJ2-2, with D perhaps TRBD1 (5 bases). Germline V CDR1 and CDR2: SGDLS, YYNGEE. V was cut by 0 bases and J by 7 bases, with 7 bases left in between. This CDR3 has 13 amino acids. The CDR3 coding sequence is TGTGCCAGCAGCGTAGAAGGGGTCGGGGAGCTGTTTTTT. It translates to CASSVEGVGELFF.

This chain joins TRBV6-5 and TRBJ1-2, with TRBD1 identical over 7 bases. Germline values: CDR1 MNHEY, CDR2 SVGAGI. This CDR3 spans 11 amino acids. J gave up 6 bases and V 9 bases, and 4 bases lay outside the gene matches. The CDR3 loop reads CASTGDDGYTF. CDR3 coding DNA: TGTGCCAGTACAGGGGACGATGGCTACACCTTC.

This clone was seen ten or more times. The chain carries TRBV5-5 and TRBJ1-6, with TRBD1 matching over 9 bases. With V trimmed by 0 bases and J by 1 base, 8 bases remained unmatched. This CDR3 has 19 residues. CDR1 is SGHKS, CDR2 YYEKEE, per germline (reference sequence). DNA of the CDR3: TGTGCCAGCAGCTTGGAGGGGACAGGGTCCAGTTCCTATAATTCACCCCTCCACTTT. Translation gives CASSLEGTGSSSYNSPLHF.

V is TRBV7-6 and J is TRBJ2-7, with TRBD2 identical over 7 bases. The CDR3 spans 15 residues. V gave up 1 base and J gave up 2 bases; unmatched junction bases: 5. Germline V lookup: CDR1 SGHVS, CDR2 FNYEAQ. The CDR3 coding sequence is TGTGCCAGCAGCTTAGGGGGGGGAAAGGCCTACGAGCAGTACTTC. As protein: CASSLGGGKAYEQYF.

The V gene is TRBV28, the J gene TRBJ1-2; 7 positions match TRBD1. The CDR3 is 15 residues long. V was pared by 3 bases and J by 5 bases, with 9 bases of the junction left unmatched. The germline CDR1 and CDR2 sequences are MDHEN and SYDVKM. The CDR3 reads CASSFGSVTGYGYTF. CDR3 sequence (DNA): TGTGCCAGCAGTTTTGGTTCCGTGACAGGGTATGGCTACACCTTC.

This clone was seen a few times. CDR3 sequence (DNA): TGTGCCAGCAGCTTAGTCACCGGGACAGGGTATAATTCACCCCTCCACTTT. This sequence encodes CASSLVTGTGYNSPLHF. This sequence joins TRBV7-2 and TRBJ1-6, with 9 bases identical to TRBD1. The CDR3 runs to 17 residues. Germline values: CDR1 SGHTA, CDR2 FQGNSA. Trimming took 1 base from V and 4 from J; bases not matched to a gene: 5.

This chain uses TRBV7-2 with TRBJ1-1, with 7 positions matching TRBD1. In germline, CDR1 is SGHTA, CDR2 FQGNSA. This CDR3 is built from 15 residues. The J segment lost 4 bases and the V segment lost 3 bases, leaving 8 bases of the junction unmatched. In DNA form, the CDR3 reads TGTGCCAGCAGCTTTACAGGGGATTGGGGCACTGAAGCTTTCTTT. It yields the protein CASSFTGDWGTEAFF.